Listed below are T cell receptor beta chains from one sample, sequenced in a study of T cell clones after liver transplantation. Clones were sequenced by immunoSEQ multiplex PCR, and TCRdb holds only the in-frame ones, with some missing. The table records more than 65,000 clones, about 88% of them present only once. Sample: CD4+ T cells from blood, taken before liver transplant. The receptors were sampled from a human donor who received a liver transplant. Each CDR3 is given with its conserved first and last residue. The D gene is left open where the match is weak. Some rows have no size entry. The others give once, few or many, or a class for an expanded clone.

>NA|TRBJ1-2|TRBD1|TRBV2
TGTGCCAGCACGGGACAGTTACTCAGCTATGGCTACACCTTC
CASTGQLLSYGYTF
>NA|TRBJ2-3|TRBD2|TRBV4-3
TGCGCCAGCAGCCAAAGGTCTAGCGGGTACCCTAGCACAGATACGCAGTATTTT
CASSQRSSGYPSTDTQYF
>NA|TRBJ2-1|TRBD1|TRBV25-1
TGTGCCAGCAGCCAGGACAGGGGGCGAGGGAATGAGCAGTTCTTC
CASSQDRGRGNEQFF
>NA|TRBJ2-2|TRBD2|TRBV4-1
TGCGCCAGCAGCCAAAATTTGGTGTGGAAAAGCGGGAGGGCCAACACCGGGGAGCTGTTTTTT
CASSQNLVWKSGRANTGELFF
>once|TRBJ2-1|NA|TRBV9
TGTGCCAGCAGTGGGAGAGGGGGAGTCTATGAGCAGTTCTTC
CASSGRGGVYEQFF
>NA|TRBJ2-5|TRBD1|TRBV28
TGTGCCAGCAGTACAACAGGGGGCACTGAGACCCAGTACTTC
CASSTTGGTETQYF
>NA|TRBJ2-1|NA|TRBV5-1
TGCGCCAGCAGCTTGCAGGGCACCAATGAGCAGTTCTTC
CASSLQGTNEQFF
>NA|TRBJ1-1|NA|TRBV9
TGTGCCAGTTCTCGACAGAAGAACACTGAAGCTTTCTTT
CASSRQKNTEAFF
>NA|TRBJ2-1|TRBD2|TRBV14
TGTGCCAGCAGCGACGGAGCTAGCGGGACGAACTACAATGAGCAGTTCTTC
CASSDGASGTNYNEQFF
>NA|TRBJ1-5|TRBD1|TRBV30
TGTGCCTGGAGCGACGGGACAGGCCAGCAGCCCCAGCATTTT
CAWSDGTGQQPQHF
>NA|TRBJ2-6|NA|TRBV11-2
TGTGCCAGCAGCTTACTTTCCGGGACAATGAGTTCTGGGGCCAACGTCCTGACTTTC
CASSLLSGTMSSGANVLTF
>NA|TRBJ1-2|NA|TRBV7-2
TGTGCCAGCAGCTTATCTCATGGGAATCTCTATGGCTACACCTTC
CASSLSHGNLYGYTF
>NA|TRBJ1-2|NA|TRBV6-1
TGTGCCAGCGAAAGGGGGGATGACTATGGCTACACCTTC
CASERGDDYGYTF
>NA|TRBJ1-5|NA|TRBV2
TGTGCCAGCGGGTGGGGCGGCAATCAGCCCCAGCATTTT
CASGWGGNQPQHF
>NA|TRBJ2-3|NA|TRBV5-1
TGCGCCAGCAGCTTGGGTACCCACGGATCAGATACGCAGTATTTT
CASSLGTHGSDTQYF
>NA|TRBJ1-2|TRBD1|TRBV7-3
TGTGCCAGCAGTCTAACCGGGACAGGGGGCTCGAGAGGCTACACCTTC
CASSLTGTGGSRGYTF
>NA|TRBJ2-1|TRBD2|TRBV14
TGTGCCAGCAGCCAAGGGGGACTAGCGGGCAATGAGCAGTTCTTC
CASSQGGLAGNEQFF
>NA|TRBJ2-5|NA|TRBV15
TGTGCCACCAGCAGAGACAGGGGACAAGAGACCCAGTACTTC
CATSRDRGQETQYF
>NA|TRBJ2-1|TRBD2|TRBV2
TGTGCCAGCAGTGAAGGGCTAGCGGGATACAATGAGCAGTTCTTC
CASSEGLAGYNEQFF
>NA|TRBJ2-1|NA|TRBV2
TGTGCCAGCAGTGTGGAGCGGGATGAGCAGTTCTTC
CASSVERDEQFF
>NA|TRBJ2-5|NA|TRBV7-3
TGTGCCAGCAGCCCAACGGGACTCCAAGAGACCCAGTACTTC
CASSPTGLQETQYF
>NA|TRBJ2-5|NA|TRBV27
TGTGCCAGCAGTTTAATGGGCGCGCTGATTGGAGAGACCCAGTACTTC
CASSLMGALIGETQYF
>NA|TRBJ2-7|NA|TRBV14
TGTGCCAGCAGCGCCGCCTACGAGCAGTACTTC
CASSAAYEQYF
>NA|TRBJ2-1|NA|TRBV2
TGTGCCAGCAGTATCGACAATCTCCCTTCCTACAATGAGCAGTTCTTC
CASSIDNLPSYNEQFF
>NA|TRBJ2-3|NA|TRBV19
TGTGCCAGTAGCCCGTATAACGCAGATACGCAGTATTTT
CASSPYNADTQYF
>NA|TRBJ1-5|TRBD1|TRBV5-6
TGTGCCAGCAGCCGCCGGGACAGCGATCAGCCCCAGCATTTT
CASSRRDSDQPQHF
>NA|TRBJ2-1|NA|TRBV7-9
TGTGCCAGCAGCTTAGTGGGTAGCGCTAACAATGAGCAGTTCTTC
CASSLVGSANNEQFF
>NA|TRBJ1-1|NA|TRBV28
TGTGCCAGCAGTGCACACCTGGGGTTAGACACTGAAGCTTTCTTT
CASSAHLGLDTEAFF
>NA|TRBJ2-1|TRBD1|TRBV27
TGTGCCAGCAGTCCCCGGGACAGGGGAAATGAGCAGTTCTTC
CASSPRDRGNEQFF
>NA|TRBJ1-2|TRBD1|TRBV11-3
TGTGCCAGCAGCTTAGATGCAGGGGGGGACTATGGCTACACCTTC
CASSLDAGGDYGYTF
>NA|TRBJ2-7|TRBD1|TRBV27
TGTGCCAGCACGGGACAGGGGGCCGGAGAGCAGTACTTC
CASTGQGAGEQYF
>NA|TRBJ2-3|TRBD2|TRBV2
TGTGCCAGCGGACTAGACGTCTATACGCAGTATTTT
CASGLDVYTQYF
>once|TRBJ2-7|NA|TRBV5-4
TGTGCCAGCAGCTTGGATCCAGCCGGGGAGCAGTACTTC
CASSLDPAGEQYF
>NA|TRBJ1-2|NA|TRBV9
TGTGCCAGCAGCGGGGACGGTTTCTACACCTTC
CASSGDGFYTF
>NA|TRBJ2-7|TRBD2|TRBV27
TGTGCCAGCAGACTAGCGGGAAGCTCCTACGAGCAGTACTTC
CASRLAGSSYEQYF
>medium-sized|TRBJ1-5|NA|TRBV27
TGTGCCAGCAGTTTATCGACAGATTATAGCAATCAGCCCCAGCATTTT
CASSLSTDYSNQPQHF
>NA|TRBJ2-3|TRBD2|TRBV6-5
TGTGCCAGCAGATTAGCGGGAGGCGGAGATACGCAGTATTTT
CASRLAGGGDTQYF
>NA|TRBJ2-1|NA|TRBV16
TGTGCCAGCAGCTCTTTAGCCTACCGGGGGAATGAGCAGTTCTTC
CASSSLAYRGNEQFF
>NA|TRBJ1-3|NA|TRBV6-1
TGTGCCAGCAGTGAGGTTGAGGGTTTCGGAAACACCATATATTTT
CASSEVEGFGNTIYF
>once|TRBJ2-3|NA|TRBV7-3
TGTGCCAGCAGCTTATCTCCGGGACTCACAGATACGCAGTATTTT
CASSLSPGLTDTQYF
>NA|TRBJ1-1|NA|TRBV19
TGTGCCAGTAGGCAAACCGGGACTCACACTGAAGCTTTCTTT
CASRQTGTHTEAFF
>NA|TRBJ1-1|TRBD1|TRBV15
TGTGCCACCAGCCTGAGACAGGGGGCGCGGGGGAACACTGAAGCTTTCTTT
CATSLRQGARGNTEAFF
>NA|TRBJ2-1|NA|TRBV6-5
TGTGCCAGCAGTTACACGGGGAGGTGGGAGAATGAGCAGTTCTTC
CASSYTGRWENEQFF
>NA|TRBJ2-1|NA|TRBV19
TGTGCCAGTAACGGGGGGCGGGCTAGCTCCTACAATGAGCAGTTCTTC
CASNGGRASSYNEQFF
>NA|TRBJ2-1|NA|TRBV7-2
TGTGCCAGCAGCTTAGTCCAGGGTGGGCAGTTCTTC
CASSLVQGGQFF
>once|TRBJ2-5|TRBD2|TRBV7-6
TGTGCCAGCACCGGGGGGACTAGCGGGATTGAGACCCAGTACTTC
CASTGGTSGIETQYF
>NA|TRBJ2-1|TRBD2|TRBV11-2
TGTGCCAGCAGCCCCCTAGCGGGAGGGCCCGTGCATGAGCAGTTCTTC
CASSPLAGGPVHEQFF
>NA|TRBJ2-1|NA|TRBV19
TGTGCCAGTAGTATTAAGGGTTACAATGAGCAGTTCTTC
CASSIKGYNEQFF
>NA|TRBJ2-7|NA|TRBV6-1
TGTGCCAGCAGCGTAACTTCAGGATACGAGCAGTACTTC
CASSVTSGYEQYF
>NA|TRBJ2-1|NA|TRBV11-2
TGTGCCAGCAGCTTAGTAGGAGGGAATGAGCAGTTCTTC
CASSLVGGNEQFF
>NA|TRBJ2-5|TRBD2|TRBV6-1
TGTGCCGGCACCGCGGGGGGCCTACAAGAGACCCAGTACTTC
CAGTAGGLQETQYF